Below, 5 T cell receptor beta chains from the same sample are listed, as sequenced in a study of cytomegalovirus exposure and HLA in healthy donors. The PCR contained 60 Vbeta and 13 Jbeta primers. TCRdb's table, derived via immunoSEQ multiplex PCR, lists solely in-frame clones and lacks some. The repertoire includes some 140,000 clones, 60% to 85% of them detected once, and approximately 1.2% sits in the top ten. Input material: PBMCs. The receptors stem from a male donor in good health and CMV-seropositive.

The chain joins TRBV19 to TRBJ2-6; TRBD1 matches at 9 bases. There are 17 residues in the CDR3. The ends lost 5 bases at V and 3 bases at J; junction bases unmatched: 8. CDR1 is LNHDA and CDR2 is SQIVND in the germline V gene (reference sequence). As DNA, the CDR3 is TGTGCCAGTAGTGACCGGGACAGGGAACATGGGGCCAACGTCCTGACTTTC. This gives the protein CASSDRDREHGANVLTF.

The chain has TRBV16 and TRBJ2-3; D is possibly TRBD2 (6 bases). Per the germline V gene, CDR1 is KGHSY and CDR2 is FQNENV. V dropped 0 bases and J dropped 0 bases, with 7 bases sitting between them. This CDR3 is 15 amino acids long. The CDR3 nucleotides are TGTGCCAGCAGCCAATCGGCGGGGAGCACAGATACGCAGTATTTT. Translation: CASSQSAGSTDTQYF.

The V and J genes are TRBV10-3 and TRBJ1-3, with D maybe TRBD1 (6 bases). This CDR3 is 13 amino acids long. Germline V gives CDR1 ENHRY, CDR2 SYGVKD. Trimming cost V 6 bases and J 1 base, with 7 bases left between them. CDR3 DNA: TGTGCCATCAGCGGGACATCTGGAAACACCATATATTTT. This gives the protein CAISGTSGNTIYF.

The chain joins TRBV2 to TRBJ2-1; the D gene is possibly TRBD2 (5 bases). V dropped 6 bases and J dropped 0 bases, with 9 bases sitting between them. Germline lookup yields CDR1 SNHLY and CDR2 FYNNEI. The CDR3 sequence is 14 residues long. This CDR3 is CASRPGSSYNEQFF. The CDR3 nucleotides are TGTGCCAGCAGGCCTGGGAGCTCCTACAATGAGCAGTTCTTC.

The CDR3 reads CASSDWGQGPGELFF. CDR3 DNA: TGTGCCAGCAGTGACTGGGGGCAGGGACCCGGGGAGCTGTTTTTT. V usage is TRBV6-1 and J usage is TRBJ2-2; a possible D gene is TRBD1 (6 bases). V lost 3 bases and J 6 bases, leaving 14 bases between the germline ends. The CDR3 extends over 15 amino acids. Germline values: CDR1 MNHNS, CDR2 SASEGT.